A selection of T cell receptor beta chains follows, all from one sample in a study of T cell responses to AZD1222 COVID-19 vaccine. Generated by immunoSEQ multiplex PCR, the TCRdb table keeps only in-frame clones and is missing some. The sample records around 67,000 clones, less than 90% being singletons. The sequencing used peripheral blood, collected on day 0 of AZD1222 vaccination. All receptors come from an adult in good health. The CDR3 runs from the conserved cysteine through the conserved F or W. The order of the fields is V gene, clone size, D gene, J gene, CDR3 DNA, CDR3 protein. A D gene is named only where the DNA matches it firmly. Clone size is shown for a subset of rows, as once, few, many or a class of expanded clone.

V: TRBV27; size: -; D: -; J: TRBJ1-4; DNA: TGTGCCAGCAGTCAGTTGATGGGTATTAATGAAAAACTGTTTTTT; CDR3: CASSQLMGINEKLFF
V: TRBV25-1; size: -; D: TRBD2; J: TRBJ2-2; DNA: TGTGCCAGCAGTGGGTTAGCGGGAGGCAACACCGGGGAGCTGTTTTTT; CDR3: CASSGLAGGNTGELFF
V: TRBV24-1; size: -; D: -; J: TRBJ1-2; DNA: TGTGCCACCAGTTCCCCCGGCGGCGGTGGCTACACCTTC; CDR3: CATSSPGGGGYTF
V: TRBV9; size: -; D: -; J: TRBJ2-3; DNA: TGTGCCAGCAGCGTAGTGGTCACAGATACGCAGTATTTT; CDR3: CASSVVVTDTQYF
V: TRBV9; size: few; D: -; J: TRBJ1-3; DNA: TGTGCCAGCAGCGCCGGGACCTTGCCTGGAAACACCATATATTTT; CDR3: CASSAGTLPGNTIYF
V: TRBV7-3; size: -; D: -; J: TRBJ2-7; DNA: TGTGCCAGCAGCTTATCTGGATCCTACGAGCAGTACTTC; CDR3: CASSLSGSYEQYF
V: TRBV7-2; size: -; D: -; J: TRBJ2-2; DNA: TGTGCCAGCAGCTTTTTCCAACGGGACACCGGGGAGCTGTTTTTT; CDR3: CASSFFQRDTGELFF
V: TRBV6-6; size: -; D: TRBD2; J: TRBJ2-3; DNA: TGTGCCACCACACTAGCGCGGAATACAGATACGCAGTATTTT; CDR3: CATTLARNTDTQYF
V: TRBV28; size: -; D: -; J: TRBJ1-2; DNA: TGTGCCAGCAGTTTCGCCGGGCAGGGCGAAGCTGGTGGCTACACCTTC; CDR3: CASSFAGQGEAGGYTF
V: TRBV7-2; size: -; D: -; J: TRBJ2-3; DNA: TGTGCCAGCAGCCACTCCCTAGCCCTGAGCACAGATACGCAGTATTTT; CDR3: CASSHSLALSTDTQYF
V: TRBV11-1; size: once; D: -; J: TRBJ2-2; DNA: TGTGCCAGCATATCCGGGAGAGGGGCCGGCATCGGGGAGCTGTTTTTT; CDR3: CASISGRGAGIGELFF
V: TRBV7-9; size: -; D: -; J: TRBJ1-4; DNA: TGTGCCAGCAGCTTAGGGGCAGGGAATGAAAAACTGTTTTTT; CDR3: CASSLGAGNEKLFF
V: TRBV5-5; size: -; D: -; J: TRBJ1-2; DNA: TGTGCCAGCAGCCCGGGAGGGGAGCGCTACACCTTC; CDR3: CASSPGGERYTF
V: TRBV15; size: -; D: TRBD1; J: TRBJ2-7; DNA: TGTGCCACCAGCAGGGTCGGACAGGGGAACTACGAGCAGTACTTC; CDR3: CATSRVGQGNYEQYF
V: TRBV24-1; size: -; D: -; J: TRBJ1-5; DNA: TGTGCCACACCCCCCCCAGGGGCGAATCAGCCCCAGCATTTT; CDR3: CATPPPGANQPQHF